This paragraph covers one T cell receptor beta chain sequence. TCRdb's table, derived via immunoSEQ multiplex PCR, lists solely in-frame clones and lacks some. There are tens of thousands of clones in the sample; 95% to 98% occur only once, and around 0.22% lies in the top ten. This sample was included in a study of technical replicates of blood from several donors. V lost 6 bases, J lost 1 base, and 6 bases lay in between. This CDR3 comprises 12 residues. Germline V lookup: CDR1 MNHEY, CDR2 SMNVEV (reference sequence). What was sequenced was T cells isolated from PBMCs. The origin of this receptor is a human donor in good health. The V call is TRBV27, the J call TRBJ2-5; the D is unclear. CDR3 sequence: CASRSLQETQYF. DNA of the CDR3: TGTGCCAGCAGGTCACTCCAAGAGACCCAGTACTTC.